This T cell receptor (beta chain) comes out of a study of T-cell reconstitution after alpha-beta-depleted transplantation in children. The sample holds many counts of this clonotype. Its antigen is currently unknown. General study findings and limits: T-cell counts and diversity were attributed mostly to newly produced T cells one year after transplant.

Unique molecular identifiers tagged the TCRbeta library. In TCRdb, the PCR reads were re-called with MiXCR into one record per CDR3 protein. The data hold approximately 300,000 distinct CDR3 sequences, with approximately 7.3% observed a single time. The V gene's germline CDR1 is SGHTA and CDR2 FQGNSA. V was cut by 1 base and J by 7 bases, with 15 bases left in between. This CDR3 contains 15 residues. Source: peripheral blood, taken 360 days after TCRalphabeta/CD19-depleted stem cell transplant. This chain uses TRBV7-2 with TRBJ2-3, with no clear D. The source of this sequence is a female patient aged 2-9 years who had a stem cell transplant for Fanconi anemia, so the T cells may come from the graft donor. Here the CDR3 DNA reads TGTGCCAGCAGCTTAGAATCCCGGATTGGTAATACGCAGTATTTT. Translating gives CASSLESRIGNTQYF. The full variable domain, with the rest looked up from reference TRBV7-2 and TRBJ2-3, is GAGVSQSPSNKVTEKGKDVELRCDPISGHTALYWYRQSLGQGLEFLIYFQGNSAPDKSGLPSDRFSAERTGGSVSTLTIQRTQQEDSAVYLCASSLESRIGNTQYFGPGTRLTVL.